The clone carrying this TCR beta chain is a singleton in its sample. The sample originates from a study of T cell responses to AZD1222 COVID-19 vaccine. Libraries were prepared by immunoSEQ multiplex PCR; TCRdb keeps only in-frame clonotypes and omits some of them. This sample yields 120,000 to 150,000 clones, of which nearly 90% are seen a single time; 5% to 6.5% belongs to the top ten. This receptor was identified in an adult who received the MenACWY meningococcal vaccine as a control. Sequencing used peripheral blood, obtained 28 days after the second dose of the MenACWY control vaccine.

DNA for the CDR3: TGCAGCGTTGTTAGGGGGGTAGGAGCTAATGAGCAGTTCTTC. Its protein product is CSVVRGVGANEQFF. This chain joins TRBV29-1 and TRBJ2-1; D is tentatively TRBD1 or TRBD2 (6 bases each). CDR1 is SQVTM, CDR2 ANQGSEA, per germline. V lost 4 bases and J 7 bases, leaving 17 bases between the germline ends. The CDR3 sequence is 14 residues long.